The source of this T cell receptor (beta chain) is a study of CD8 T cells in ankylosing spondylitis. Germline values: CDR1 SGHKS, CDR2 YYEKEE (reference sequence). CDR3 length equals 15 residues. To note about this clonotype: Its antigen is not identified. A read error may explain this, as a much larger clone is one base away.

Study-wide results and caveats: According to the report, clones linked to the disease were significantly enriched in matched synovial fluid samples taken from ankylosing spondylitis patients. Peripheral blood held disease-linked clones only at relatively low frequency, and these were CD8+.

The authors made TCR beta libraries by quantitative 5'-RACE with molecular barcodes. TCRdb recomputed calls from the 5' RACE reads with MiXCR, one row per CDR3 protein. The sample comprises tens of thousands of distinct CDR3 sequences, 9.5% to 11% of which are singletons, and 1.4% rests with the top ten. The rearrangement joins TRBV5-5 to TRBJ2-7; 10 nucleotides match TRBD1. Specimen: blood, either unsorted or a sorted T cell fraction (not recorded which). The clonotype comes from a male donor with ankylosing spondylitis or in good health (not recorded which). CDR3 residues: CVSSLVGQGDYEQYF. CDR3 nucleotides: TGTGTCAGCAGCTTGGTTGGACAGGGGGATTACGAGCAGTACTTC.